The T cell receptor beta chain described here comes from a study of molecular identifiers for immune sequencing clone quantification. Study-wide results and limits: Effector cells had over 98% of their molecules in clones above 20 RNA copies, while naive cells had under 1%.

Concerning this clonotype itself: Its specificity is unknown. A much larger clone is a single base away; this may be a read error.

Preparation of the bulk TCR libraries relied on previously described methods and listed TCR primers. Each CDR3 protein gets one entry after TCRdb re-called the PCR reads with MiXCR. This sample carries approximately 680,000 distinct CDR3 sequences, less than 30% of them seen once, and the ten largest clones take about 0.84%. The CDR3 loop spans 14 amino acids. CDR1 is DFQATT, CDR2 SNEGSKA, per germline (reference sequence). Trimming at V came to 3 bases and at J to 9 bases, leaving 14 bases not matched to a gene. Sequencing was done on a sample of naive CD8+ T cells from blood, with Jurkat cell RNA spiked in. Subset described: FACS-sorted CD8+CD4-CCR7+CD45RA+ naive T cells. This clonotype originated in a human donor in good health. Some libraries in this study had Jurkat cell RNA spiked in. The V gene is TRBV20-1, the J gene TRBJ2-7; 7 nucleotides align to TRBD2. The CDR3 loop is CSARLRGSNRGQYF. The CDR3 DNA reads TGCAGTGCTAGGTTGCGCGGGAGTAATCGGGGGCAGTACTTC.